Below are 2 T cell receptor beta chains sequenced from a single sample in a study of a mutant IDH1 vaccine in newly diagnosed glioma. No antigen has been assigned to these receptors. The data were produced by immunoSEQ multiplex PCR, yet TCRdb's version contains in-frame clones alone and is incomplete. The sample records some 35,000 clones, 60% to 85% being singletons. Time point: week 47, end of study. Vaccinated patients received 300 ug of mutant IDH1 20-mer peptide per dose, with topical imiquimod. This specimen consisted of PBMCs, obtained from a glioma patient whose treatment included an IDH1 peptide vaccine. The receptor set was obtained from a man aged 35-49 years with glioma.

The rearrangement links TRBV19 to TRBJ2-3; 9 bases map to TRBD2. V was pared by 0 bases and J by 2 bases, with 3 bases of the junction left unmatched. The CDR3 covers 16 residues. Germline CDR1 LNHDA, CDR2 SQIVND (reference sequence). The CDR3 here is CASSIDAGGVTDTQYF. The CDR3 DNA is TGTGCCAGTAGTATAGATGCGGGAGGGGTCACAGATACGCAGTATTTT.

The rearrangement uses TRBV7-9 and TRBJ1-2; 11 nucleotides agree with TRBD1. Per the germline V gene, CDR1 is SEHNR and CDR2 is FQNEAQ (reference sequence). V shed 5 bases and J 7 bases; nucleotides not matched to a gene: 9. This CDR3 has 15 amino acids. The CDR3 nucleotides are TGTGCCAGCAGCGTAGAGGACAGGGGGCCCCTTGGCTACACCTTC. Translating it yields CASSVEDRGPLGYTF.